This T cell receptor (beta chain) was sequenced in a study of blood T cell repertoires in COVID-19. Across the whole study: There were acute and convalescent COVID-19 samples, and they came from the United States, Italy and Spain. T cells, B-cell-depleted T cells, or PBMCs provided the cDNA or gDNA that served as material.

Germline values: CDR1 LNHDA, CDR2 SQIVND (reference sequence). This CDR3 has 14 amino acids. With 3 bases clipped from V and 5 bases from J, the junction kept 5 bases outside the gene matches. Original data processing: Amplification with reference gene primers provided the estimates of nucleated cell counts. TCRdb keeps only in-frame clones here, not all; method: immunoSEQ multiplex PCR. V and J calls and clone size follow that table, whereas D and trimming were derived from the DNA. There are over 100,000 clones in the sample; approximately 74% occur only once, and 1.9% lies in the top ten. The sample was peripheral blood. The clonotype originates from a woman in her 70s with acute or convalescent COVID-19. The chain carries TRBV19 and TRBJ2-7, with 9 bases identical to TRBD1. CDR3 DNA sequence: TGTGCCAGTAGTATTGGACAGGGGTGGAACGAGCAGTACTTC. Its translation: CASSIGQGWNEQYF.